The clone carrying this T cell receptor (beta chain) was found once. The source of the sample is a study of cytomegalovirus exposure and HLA in healthy donors. The PCR made use of 60 Vbeta and 13 Jbeta primers. TCRdb's copy holds only in-frame clones and misses some; the assay was immunoSEQ multiplex PCR. This table has approximately 140,000 clones, about three fifths appearing once. The TCR sequence derives from a woman between 55 and 75 years old in good health and CMV-seropositive. Input material: PBMCs.

This CDR3 is CASSLHQSGSYYNEQFF. CDR3 nucleotide sequence: TGTGCCAGCAGCTTACACCAGAGCGGGAGCTATTACAATGAGCAGTTCTTC. V gene TRBV7-2 combines with J gene TRBJ2-1, with 8 bases aligning to TRBD2. V was pared by 2 bases and J by 4 bases, with 10 bases of the junction left unmatched. CDR3 size: 17 residues. Germline V gives CDR1 SGHTA, CDR2 FQGNSA. Full variable domain (outside the CDR3, taken from reference TRBV7-2 and TRBJ2-1): GAGVSQSPSNKVTEKGKDVELRCDPISGHTALYWYRQSLGQGLEFLIYFQGNSAPDKSGLPSDRFSAERTGGSVSTLTIQRTQQEDSAVYLCASSLHQSGSYYNEQFFGPGTRLTVL.